Listed below are T cell receptor beta chains from one sample, sequenced in a study of lymphopenia after photon versus proton radiotherapy. The repertoire was sequenced with immunoSEQ multiplex PCR; TCRdb's copy has only in-frame clones and lacks some. The sample records about 24,000 clones, around four fifths being singletons. Sequenced material: peripheral blood, taken from a patient treated with photon-based radiotherapy. These receptors all come from a man in his forties with gastric cancer. CDR3s include the opening cysteine and the closing phenylalanine or tryptophan. D genes are given only for firm matches. Not all rows give a size; the values are once, few, many and, for expanded clones, a class.

>NA|14|TRBV21-1|TRBJ2-7|NA
CASTTPWQDYEQYF
TGTGCCAGCACCACTCCTTGGCAGGACTACGAGCAGTACTTC
>NA|14|TRBV7-3|TRBJ2-3|NA
CASSFRGGTDTQYF
TGTGCCAGCAGCTTTAGGGGGGGCACAGATACGCAGTATTTT
>NA|13|TRBV7-2|TRBJ1-1|NA
CASSYRVDTEAFF
TGTGCCAGCAGCTACAGGGTTGACACTGAAGCTTTCTTT
>NA|15|TRBV11-2|TRBJ1-1|NA
CASSPRRPEDTEAFF
TGTGCCAGCAGCCCCCGGCGTCCGGAGGACACTGAAGCTTTCTTT
>TRBD1|16|TRBV19|TRBJ2-3|NA
CASSLKGQGRRDTQYF
TGTGCCAGTAGCCTAAAGGGACAGGGGAGGAGAGATACGCAGTATTTT
>NA|14|TRBV2|TRBJ1-5|NA
CASSEGLSNQPQHF
TGTGCCAGCAGTGAGGGGTTAAGCAATCAGCCCCAGCATTTT
>TRBD2|15|TRBV13|TRBJ2-1|NA
CASSPSGGVSNEQFF
TGTGCCAGCAGCCCGAGCGGGGGGGTCTCCAATGAGCAGTTCTTC
>TRBD1|13|TRBV5-4|TRBJ1-2|NA
CASSLTGDPGYTF
TGTGCCAGCAGCCTGACAGGGGACCCTGGCTACACCTTC
>NA|16|TRBV7-9|TRBJ2-4|NA
CASSLGGPVAKNIQYF
TGTGCCAGCAGCTTAGGGGGACCTGTAGCCAAAAACATTCAGTACTTC
>TRBD1|17|TRBV4-2|TRBJ1-5|NA
CASSLGQGSYSNQPQHF
TGTGCCAGCAGCCTCGGACAGGGCAGTTATAGCAATCAGCCCCAGCATTTT
>NA|16|TRBV5-4|TRBJ1-6|NA
CASSLEWDRANSPLHF
TGCGCCAGCAGCTTGGAGTGGGACCGGGCTAATTCACCCCTCCACTTT
>NA|17|TRBV28|TRBJ1-6|NA
CASTDTGFSSYNSPLHF
TGTGCCAGCACCGATACAGGGTTCTCCTCCTATAATTCACCCCTCCACTTT
>NA|13|TRBV6-1|TRBJ1-5|NA
CASCGGGNQPQHF
TGTGCCAGCTGCGGCGGAGGCAATCAGCCCCAGCATTTT
>NA|14|TRBV7-2|TRBJ1-5|NA
CASSQWGSNQPQHF
TGTGCCAGCAGTCAATGGGGGAGCAATCAGCCCCAGCATTTT
>NA|17|TRBV7-2|TRBJ1-6|NA
CASSLAPLAGVMSPLHF
TGTGCCAGCAGCTTAGCTCCGTTGGCAGGGGTGATGTCACCCCTCCACTTT
>TRBD1|17|TRBV5-1|TRBJ1-1|NA
CASSKTGTGKENTEAFF
TGCGCCAGCAGCAAAACCGGGACAGGGAAGGAGAACACTGAAGCTTTCTTT
>NA|13|TRBV10-3|TRBJ1-2|few
CATALKFDYGYTF
TGTGCCACGGCTTTAAAGTTTGACTATGGCTACACCTTC
>TRBD2|15|TRBV18|TRBJ2-7|NA
CASSPSPASGYEQYF
TGTGCCAGCTCACCCAGCCCAGCTAGCGGGTACGAGCAGTACTTC
>NA|13|TRBV4-1|TRBJ2-2|NA
CASSIRGTGELFF
TGCGCCAGCAGTATTCGTGGGACCGGGGAGCTGTTTTTT
>TRBD1|15|TRBV5-1|TRBJ1-2|NA
CASSSLQGQANGYTF
TGCGCCAGCTCCTCGCTACAGGGACAGGCGAATGGCTACACCTTC